These 10 T cell receptor beta chains originate from one sample sequenced in a study of blood T cell repertoires in COVID-19. The assay was immunoSEQ multiplex PCR, and TCRdb's table has in-frame clones only and misses some. This table has 30,000 to 45,000 clones, roughly 89% appearing once. The sequencing sample was made of peripheral blood. The receptors were gathered from a human donor in a cohort sampled during active COVID-19.

CDR3 bases: TGCGCCAGCAGCTCAACTCCTGGGGCCCGCGGCTACACCTTC. This gives the protein CASSSTPGARGYTF. The chain links TRBV5-1 to TRBJ1-2; tentatively, D is TRBD1 (5 bases). In germline, CDR1 is SGHRS, CDR2 YFSETQ. The CDR3 sequence is 14 residues long. Trimming shortened V by 3 bases and J by 8 bases, and 17 bases separated the two germline ends.

V gene TRBV6-5 combines with J gene TRBJ1-5, with 9 positions matching TRBD1. CDR3 length equals 15 residues. CDR1 is MNHEY, CDR2 SVGAGI, per germline. J lost 1 base, V lost 5 bases, and 3 bases had no gene match. CDR3 sequence: CASSRTGESNQPQHF. The CDR3 DNA reads as TGTGCCAGCAGTCGGACAGGGGAAAGCAATCAGCCCCAGCATTTT.

The chain recombines TRBV6-6 with TRBJ1-5; D possibly corresponds to TRBD1 (6 bases). V lost 7 bases and J 7 bases, leaving 17 bases between the germline ends. The CDR3 is made up of 14 amino acids. Germline assignment: CDR1 MNHNY and CDR2 SVGAGI (reference sequence). The CDR3 spells CASTSTGERQPQHF. As DNA, the CDR3 is TGTGCCAGCACCTCGACAGGCGAGAGGCAGCCCCAGCATTTT.

The V gene is TRBV18, the J gene TRBJ1-2, with D uncertain. The length of the CDR3 is 13 residues. The germline V gene encodes CDR1 KGHSH and CDR2 LQKENI. The germline V and J ends were trimmed by 3 bases and 8 bases, with 13 bases remaining between them. The CDR3 nucleotides read TGTGCCAGCTCACCCGGTACTCTTCTCGGCTACACCTTC. Amino acid sequence: CASSPGTLLGYTF.

This rearrangement joins TRBV7-3 to TRBJ2-6; D is unresolved. Trimming stripped 4 bases from V and 0 bases from J, with 7 bases between. The CDR3 totals 15 residues. CDR1 is SGHTA, CDR2 FQGTGA, per germline. CDR3 loop: CASSSPGSGANVLTF. The DNA of the CDR3 is TGTGCCAGCAGCTCTCCAGGCTCTGGGGCCAACGTCCTGACTTTC.

The chain recombines TRBV4-3 with TRBJ1-4; D is uncertain. CDR1 is LGHNA and CDR2 is YSLEER in the germline V gene. The CDR3 is made up of 15 amino acids. V dropped 1 base and J dropped 4 bases, with 10 bases sitting between them. The CDR3 DNA reads TGCGCCAGCAGCCAAGTCCAGGCACTTAATGAAAAACTGTTTTTT. This sequence encodes CASSQVQALNEKLFF.

Regarding this clone: Germline is not matched at one junction end, which may reflect a read error. The rearrangement links TRBV2 to TRBJ1-4, with 11 positions matching TRBD1. CDR3 length: 15 amino acids. Germline assignment: CDR1 SNHLY and CDR2 FYNNEI. The CDR3 is CASSSTRTGGRISVF. The CDR3 nucleotides are TGTGCCAGCAGTTCCACCCGGACAGGGGGCAGGATCTCGGTTTTT. Variable domain in full (rest from reference TRBV2 and TRBJ1-4): EPEVTQTPSHQVTQMGQEVILRCVPISNHLYFYWYRQILGQKVEFLVSFYNNEISEKSEIFDDQFSVERPDGSNFTLKIRSTKLEDSAMYFCASSSTRTGGRISVFGSGTQLSVL.

The rearrangement uses TRBV13 and TRBJ1-1; weak D call: TRBD1 (6 bases). Looked up from germline, CDR1 is PRHDT and CDR2 is FYEKMQ (reference sequence). The CDR3 length is 17 residues. Trimming removed 6 bases at V and 2 bases at J, with 22 bases between. Written as DNA, the CDR3 is TGTGCCAGCAGTACTTTCCTCTGGGGTGGGGGCAACACTGAAGCTTTCTTT. It encodes CASSTFLWGGGNTEAFF.

The chain links TRBV20-1 to TRBJ2-7; tentative D call: TRBD1 (5 bases). V dropped 3 bases and J dropped 5 bases, with 8 bases sitting between them. CDR1 and CDR2 (germline): DFQATT, SNEGSKA (reference sequence). The CDR3 is 11 amino acids. CDR3 sequence reads: CSASQGNEQYF. The CDR3 DNA is TGCAGTGCTAGCCAGGGAAACGAGCAGTACTTC.

The J gene is TRBJ2-7, the V gene TRBV7-2; tentatively, D is TRBD2 (5 bases). The ends were cut back, 11 bases at V and 0 bases at J, with 14 bases in the middle. CDR3 length equals 13 residues. Germline V gene lookup returns CDR1 SGHTA and CDR2 FQGNSA. The CDR3: CAGGRTDSYEQYF. The CDR3 nucleotides read TGTGCCGGAGGCCGGACGGACTCCTACGAGCAGTACTTC.